Reported below is one T cell receptor (beta chain). Its antigen is unknown. Other DNA sequences in this specimen translate into the identical CDR3. Donors were ostensibly healthy at sampling, although undocumented immune exposures were probable. 60 Vbeta and 13 Jbeta primers were used in PCR. Data came from immunoSEQ multiplex PCR; TCRdb stores just in-frame clones and leaves some out. The sample has 150,000 to 200,000 clones, 81% seen once. The sample comes from a study of cytomegalovirus exposure and HLA in healthy donors. Study-wide results and caveats: Per a prior analysis, the majority of TCR beta V segments were productive roughly 90% or roughly 30% of the time. The listing of roughly 160 TCR beta chains classed them as cytomegalovirus-associated. The HLA-A and HLA-B alleles of most subjects were reportedly predicted accurately from TCR beta sequences.

The V end lost 1 base, the J end lost 3 bases, and 7 bases lay between the germline ends. CDR1 and CDR2 from the germline V gene are SEHNR and FQNEAQ (reference sequence). The CDR3 runs 14 residues. This TCR was recovered from a woman younger than 30 in good health and CMV-seropositive. The chain combines TRBV7-9 with TRBJ1-5; tentative D call: TRBD1 (5 bases). Sample: PBMCs. CDR3 sequence: CASSLGGNNQPQHF. For the CDR3, the DNA is TGTGCCAGCAGCTTAGGGGGCAACAATCAGCCCCAGCATTTT.